A selection of T cell receptor beta chains follows, all from one sample in a study of graft-versus-host responses after intestinal transplantation. Assay: immunoSEQ multiplex PCR; the TCRdb copy retains only in-frame clones and omits some. Here the sample spans around 21,000 clones, roughly 40% being singletons. Sample: alloreactive CD4+ T cells from a mixed lymphocyte reaction culture, taken before transplantation. These TCRs come from a human patient who was an organ donor for intestinal transplantation. Each CDR3 is given with its conserved first and last residue. The order of the fields is CDR3 length, J gene, V gene, D gene, clone size, CDR3 protein, CDR3 DNA. The D gene is left open where the match is weak. Only part of the rows carry a size: once, few, many, or a class if the clone is expanded.

>15|TRBJ1-3|TRBV7-9|NA|NA
CASSTGQSSGNTIYF
TGTGCAAGCAGCACCGGACAGTCCTCTGGAAACACCATATATTTT
>14|TRBJ1-2|TRBV19|TRBD1|NA
CASSSGTGVYGYTF
TGTGCCAGTTCCTCCGGGACAGGGGTCTATGGCTACACCTTC
>14|TRBJ2-1|TRBV27|NA|NA
CASSLQVGDNEQFF
TGTGCCAGCAGTTTACAGGTCGGAGACAATGAGCAGTTCTTC
>13|TRBJ2-5|TRBV4-2|NA|NA
CASSQAGAETQYF
TGTGCCAGCAGCCAAGCAGGGGCAGAGACCCAGTACTTC
>13|TRBJ2-7|TRBV5-1|NA|NA
CASSLGHSYEQYF
TGCGCCAGCAGCTTGGGCCACTCCTACGAGCAGTACTTC
>14|TRBJ2-1|TRBV29-1|TRBD2|NA
CSVLISGLYNEQFF
TGCAGCGTTCTGATTAGCGGGTTGTACAATGAGCAGTTCTTC
>14|TRBJ2-2|TRBV10-2|NA|NA
CASSDRVGTGELFF
TGCGCCAGCAGTGACAGGGTCGGTACCGGGGAGCTGTTTTTT
>14|TRBJ1-5|TRBV30|NA|NA
CAWSPGPGHQPQHF
TGTGCCTGGAGTCCAGGACCGGGGCATCAGCCCCAGCATTTT
>16|TRBJ1-3|TRBV28|NA|once
CASSLSPVGSGNTIYF
TGTGCCAGCAGTCTTTCACCGGTAGGCTCTGGAAACACCATATATTTT
>11|TRBJ1-5|TRBV19|NA|NA
CASQDGQPQHF
TGTGCCAGTCAGGACGGACAGCCCCAGCATTTT
>15|TRBJ2-3|TRBV2|NA|medium-sized
CASNLQGEEGDTQYF
TGTGCCAGCAATCTACAGGGTGAGGAAGGAGATACGCAGTATTTT
>16|TRBJ2-3|TRBV11-3|TRBD2|few
CASSLVGSGNTDTQYF
TGTGCCAGCAGCTTAGTCGGTAGCGGGAACACAGATACGCAGTATTTT
>15|TRBJ2-1|TRBV4-2|TRBD2|once
CASSLPTSGDNEQFF
TGTGCCAGCAGCTTACCGACTAGCGGAGACAATGAGCAGTTCTTC
>13|TRBJ1-2|TRBV30|NA|medium-sized
CARSTQGSDGYTF
TGTGCCCGCAGTACACAGGGATCCGATGGCTACACCTTC
>17|TRBJ1-4|TRBV21-1|NA|medium-sized
CASSKGTRGLANEKLFF
TGTGCCAGCAGCAAAGGTACCAGGGGGCTGGCTAATGAAAAACTGTTTTTT
>12|TRBJ1-1|TRBV7-9|NA|few
CASSSRNTEAFF
TGTGCCAGCAGCTCTAGGAACACTGAAGCTTTCTTT
>13|TRBJ2-3|TRBV5-7|NA|few
CASSLAGLDTQYF
TGTGCCAGCAGCTTGGCAGGGTTGGATACGCAGTATTTT
>15|TRBJ2-1|TRBV11-2|NA|NA
CASSLDRQSPFSTVF
TGTGCCAGCAGCTTAGATCGACAGTCTCCTTTCTCGACGGTCTTC
>12|TRBJ1-2|TRBV29-1|NA|NA
CSVVDDVYGYTF
TGCAGCGTTGTAGATGATGTCTATGGCTACACCTTC
>15|TRBJ2-7|TRBV2|TRBD2|medium-sized
CASSEGGLAGFEQYF
TGTGCCAGCAGTGAAGGGGGCCTAGCGGGCTTCGAGCAGTACTTC
>14|TRBJ2-5|TRBV7-5|NA|NA
CARSLAGFQETQYF
TGTGCCAGAAGCTTAGCGGGCTTTCAAGAGACCCAGTACTTC
>16|TRBJ2-2|TRBV7-6|NA|few
CASSLRAGQNTGELFF
TGTGCCAGCAGCCTAAGGGCCGGACAGAACACCGGGGAGCTGTTTTTT
>18|TRBJ1-1|TRBV10-3|NA|NA
CAISESRGRAGQPERAFF
TGTGCCATCAGTGAGTCCAGGGGCAGGGCTGGCCAGCCGGAAAGAGCTTTCTTT
>14|TRBJ1-2|TRBV10-3|NA|medium-sized
CAISGGGWNYGYTF
TGTGCCATCAGTGGTGGGGGGTGGAACTATGGCTACACCTTC
>15|TRBJ2-1|TRBV6-1|TRBD2|NA
CASSELAGSYNEQFF
TGTGCCAGCAGTGAACTAGCGGGATCCTACAATGAGCAGTTCTTC
>15|TRBJ2-6|TRBV15|NA|NA
CATSIQGSGANVLTF
TGTGCCACCAGCATCCAAGGCTCTGGGGCCAACGTCCTGACTTTC
>13|TRBJ1-2|TRBV5-1|TRBD1|NA
CASSLRTGDGYTF
TGCGCCAGCAGCTTGAGGACAGGGGACGGCTACACCTTC
>16|TRBJ2-7|TRBV5-1|NA|NA
CASSLGPGTYRYEQYF
TGCGCCAGCAGCTTGGGCCCCGGGACATACCGCTACGAGCAGTACTTC
>14|TRBJ1-2|TRBV6-1|NA|NA
CASSQTAVFAGYTF
TGTGCCAGCAGCCAGACCGCCGTTTTTGCTGGCTACACCTTC
>14|TRBJ1-2|TRBV28|TRBD1|NA
CASRGQGVLWGYTF
TGTGCCAGCAGGGGTCAGGGGGTTCTTTGGGGCTACACCTTC
>11|TRBJ1-2|TRBV10-3|NA|NA
CAISEVGGYTF
TGTGCCATCAGTGAGGTTGGTGGCTACACCTTC
>13|TRBJ1-2|TRBV29-1|TRBD1|few
CSVGDSYNYGYTF
TGCAGCGTTGGGGACAGTTATAACTATGGCTACACCTTC
>16|TRBJ2-1|TRBV28|NA|NA
CASSLLDGSSYNEQFF
TGTGCCAGCAGTTTATTGGACGGGAGCTCCTACAATGAGCAGTTCTTC
>12|TRBJ2-1|TRBV29-1|TRBD1|few
CSVGQGVGEQFF
TGCAGCGTGGGACAGGGAGTCGGTGAGCAGTTCTTC
>13|TRBJ2-3|TRBV21-1|NA|NA
CASSKNGTDTQYF
TGTGCCAGCAGCAAAAACGGCACAGATACGCAGTATTTT
>11|TRBJ2-3|TRBV5-6|NA|NA
CASSLVDTQYF
TGTGCCAGCAGCTTGGTGGATACGCAGTATTTT
>15|TRBJ1-2|TRBV28|NA|NA
CASSSRVVRLYGYTF
TGTGCCAGCAGCTCGAGGGTGGTTCGTCTTTATGGCTACACCTTC
>16|TRBJ2-1|TRBV9|TRBD2|few
CASSVGLAGGYNEQFF
TGTGCCAGCAGCGTAGGACTAGCGGGAGGGTACAATGAGCAGTTCTTC
>15|TRBJ1-2|TRBV28|TRBD1|few
CASSRGTGPNYGYTF
TGTGCCAGCAGTCGTGGGACAGGGCCTAACTATGGCTACACCTTC
>16|TRBJ2-2|TRBV28|TRBD1|NA
CASSAPGQGLVGELFF
TGTGCCAGCAGTGCGCCAGGACAGGGGCTTGTGGGGGAGCTGTTTTTT